Detailed here is one T cell receptor (beta chain). CDR3 length: 13 amino acids. The V gene's germline CDR1 is SQVTM and CDR2 ANQGSEA. Trimming removed 6 bases from V and 6 bases from J; junction bases left unmatched: 10. This sample stems from a study of blood T cells in healthy people across ages. A J-beta primer mix and a sample-barcoded 5' primer were used in a second PCR of about 6 to 12 cycles. TCRdb used MiXCR to reprocess the 5' RACE reads, holding one entry per CDR3 protein. The sample has 1.5 million to 1.8 million distinct CDR3 sequences, 40% to 45% seen once. The source of this sequence is a woman younger than 35 in good health. This sequence joins TRBV29-1 and TRBJ1-2; 7 nucleotides align to TRBD1. Sequenced input: blood. The DNA of the CDR3 is TGCAGCGTCGGGGACAGTCTGGGTCATGGCTACACCTTC. Translated, it gives CSVGDSLGHGYTF.